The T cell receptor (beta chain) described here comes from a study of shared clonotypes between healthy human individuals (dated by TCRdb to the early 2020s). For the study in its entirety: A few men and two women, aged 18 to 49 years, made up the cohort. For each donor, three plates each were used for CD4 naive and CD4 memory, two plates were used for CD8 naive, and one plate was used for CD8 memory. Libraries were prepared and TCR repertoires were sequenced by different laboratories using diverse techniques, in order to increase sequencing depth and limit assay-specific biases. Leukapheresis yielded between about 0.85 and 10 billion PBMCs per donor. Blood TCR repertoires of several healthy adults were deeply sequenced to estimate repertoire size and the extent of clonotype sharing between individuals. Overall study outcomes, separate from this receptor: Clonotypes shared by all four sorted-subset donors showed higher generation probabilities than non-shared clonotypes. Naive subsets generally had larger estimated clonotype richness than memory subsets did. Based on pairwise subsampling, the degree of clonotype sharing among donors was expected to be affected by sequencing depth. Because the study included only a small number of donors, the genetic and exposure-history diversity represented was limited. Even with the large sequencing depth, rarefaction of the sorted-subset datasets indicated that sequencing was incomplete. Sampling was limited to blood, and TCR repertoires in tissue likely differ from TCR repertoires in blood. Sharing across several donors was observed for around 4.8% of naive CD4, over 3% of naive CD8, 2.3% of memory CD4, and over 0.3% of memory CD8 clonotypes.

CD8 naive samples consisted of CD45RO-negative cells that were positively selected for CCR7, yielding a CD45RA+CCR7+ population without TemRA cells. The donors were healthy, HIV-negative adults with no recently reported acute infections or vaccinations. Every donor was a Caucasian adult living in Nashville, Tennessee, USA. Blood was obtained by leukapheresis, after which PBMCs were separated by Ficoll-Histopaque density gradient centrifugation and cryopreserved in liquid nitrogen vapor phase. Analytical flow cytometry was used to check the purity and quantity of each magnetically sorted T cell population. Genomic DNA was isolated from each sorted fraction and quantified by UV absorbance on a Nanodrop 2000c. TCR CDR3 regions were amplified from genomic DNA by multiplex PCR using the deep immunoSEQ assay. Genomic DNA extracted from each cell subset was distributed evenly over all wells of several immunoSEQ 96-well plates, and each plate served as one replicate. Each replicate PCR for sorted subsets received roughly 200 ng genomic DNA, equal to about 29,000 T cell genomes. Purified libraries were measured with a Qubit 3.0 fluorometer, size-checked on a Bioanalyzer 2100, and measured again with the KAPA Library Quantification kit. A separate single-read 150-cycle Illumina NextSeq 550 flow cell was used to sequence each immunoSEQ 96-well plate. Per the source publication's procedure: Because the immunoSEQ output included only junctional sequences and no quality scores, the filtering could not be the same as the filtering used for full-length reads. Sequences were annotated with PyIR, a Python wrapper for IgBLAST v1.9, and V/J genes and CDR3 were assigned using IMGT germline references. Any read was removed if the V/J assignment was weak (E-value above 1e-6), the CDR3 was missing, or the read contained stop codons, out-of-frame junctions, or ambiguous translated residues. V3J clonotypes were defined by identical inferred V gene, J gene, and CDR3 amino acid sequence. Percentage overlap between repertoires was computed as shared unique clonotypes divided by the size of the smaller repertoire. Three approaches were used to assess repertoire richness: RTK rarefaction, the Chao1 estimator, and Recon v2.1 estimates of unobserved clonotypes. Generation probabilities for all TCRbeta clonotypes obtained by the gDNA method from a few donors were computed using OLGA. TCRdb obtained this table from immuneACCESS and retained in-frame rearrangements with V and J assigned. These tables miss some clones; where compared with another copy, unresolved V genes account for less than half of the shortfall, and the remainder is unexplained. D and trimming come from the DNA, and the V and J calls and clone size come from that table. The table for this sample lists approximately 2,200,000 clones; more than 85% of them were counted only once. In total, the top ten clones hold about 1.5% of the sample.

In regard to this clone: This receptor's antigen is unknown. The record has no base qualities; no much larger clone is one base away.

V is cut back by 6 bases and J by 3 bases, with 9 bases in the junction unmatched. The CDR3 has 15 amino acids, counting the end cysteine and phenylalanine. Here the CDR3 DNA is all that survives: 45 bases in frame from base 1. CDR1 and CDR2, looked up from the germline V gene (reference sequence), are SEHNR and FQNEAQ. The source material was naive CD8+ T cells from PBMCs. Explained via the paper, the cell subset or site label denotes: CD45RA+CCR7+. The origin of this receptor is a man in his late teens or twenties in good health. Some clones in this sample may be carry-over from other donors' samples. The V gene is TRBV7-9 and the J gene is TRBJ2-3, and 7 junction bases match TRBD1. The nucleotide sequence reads TGTGCCAGCAGTTTCCTGACAGGGCCAACAGATACGCAGTATTTT. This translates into CASSFLTGPTDTQYF.